This T cell receptor beta chain appears in the sequencing data of a study of shared clonotypes between healthy human individuals. The overall study: Each donor had three CD4 naive, three CD4 memory, two CD8 naive and one CD8 memory plate.

The healthy adult donors were HIV-negative and reported no recent acute infections or vaccinations. Only in-frame clones appear in the TCRdb table, and some are missing; sequencing was by immunoSEQ multiplex PCR. Here the sample spans 2 million to 3 million clones, 80% to 95% being singletons. J was trimmed by 0 bases and V by 4 bases; bases with no gene match: 9. CDR3 length: 17 amino acids. General study points: A handful of donors showed sharing of approximately 5% of naive CD4 clonotypes.

Regarding this clone: Its antigen is currently unknown.

The sequenced sample was naive CD4+ T cells from PBMCs. The subset is: CD45RA+ positively selected. The chain joins TRBV23-1 to TRBJ1-3, with TRBD1 identical over 7 bases. TRBV23-1 is noted as an ORF with a role that remains uncertain. The receptor's source is a man aged 18 to 29 in good health. Some clones in this sample may be carry-over from other donors' samples. The CDR3 protein is CASSLRGYESSGNTIYF. Here the CDR3 DNA reads TGCGCCAGCAGTCTCAGGGGGTATGAATCCTCTGGAAACACCATATATTTT.